These 27 T cell receptor beta chains were sequenced from one sample in a study of blood T cell repertoires in COVID-19. TCRdb's table, derived via immunoSEQ multiplex PCR, lists solely in-frame clones and lacks some. Altogether under 200,000 clones are present, 75% to 90% being singletons, with the ten largest covering about 6%. The sample consisted of peripheral blood. These receptors all stem from a woman in her thirties or forties with acute or convalescent COVID-19.

The genes are TRBV19 and TRBJ1-2, with a weak D call TRBD1 (6 bases). The CDR3 length is 16 residues. Trimming took off 3 bases at V and 4 bases at J, with 18 bases between the two ends. Germline CDR1 LNHDA, CDR2 SQIVND (reference sequence). CDR3 coding DNA: TGTGCCAGTAGTATGGCTAGGACAGCCCCTTTCTATGGCTACACCTTC. Amino acids: CASSMARTAPFYGYTF.

This chain uses TRBV10-1 with TRBJ2-7; D ambiguous. Germline CDR1 and CDR2: WNHNN and SYGVQD (reference sequence). The CDR3 extends over 10 amino acids. V gave up 4 bases and J gave up 5 bases, with 3 bases separating them. Written as DNA, the CDR3 is TGCGCCAGCAGTGGCGACGAGCAGTACTTC. It encodes CASSGDEQYF.

The CDR3, as DNA: TGTGCCAGCAGCCCAGGAGGGGGGGGCCTTCCTGAAAAACTGTTTTTT. Translation gives CASSPGGGGLPEKLFF. The chain couples TRBV28 to TRBJ1-4; possibly TRBD1 for D (6 bases). V lost 6 bases, J lost 7 bases, and 21 bases lay in between. The CDR3 length is 16 residues. Germline assignment: CDR1 MDHEN and CDR2 SYDVKM.

V gene TRBV27 combines with J gene TRBJ2-4; TRBD1 matches at 8 bases. Germline V gene sequence: CDR1 MNHEY, CDR2 SMNVEV (reference sequence). V shed 3 bases, J shed 5 bases, and the junction held 3 bases outside the gene matches. The CDR3 has 14 amino acids. For the CDR3, the DNA is TGTGCCAGCAGTTTTGGACAGGGCGAAAACATTCAGTACTTC. Its protein product is CASSFGQGENIQYF.

This clone was counted at least ten times. CDR3 in amino acids: CASSLAVGGRNTGELFF. The CDR3 DNA is TGCGCCAGCAGCTTGGCCGTCGGGGGGCGGAACACCGGGGAGCTGTTTTTT. The rearrangement links TRBV5-1 to TRBJ2-2; perhaps TRBD2 as D (7 bases). This CDR3 is 17 amino acids long. Trimming took 0 bases from V and 1 from J, leaving 13 bases between them. CDR1 and CDR2 (germline): SGHRS, YFSETQ.

The chain couples TRBV20-1 to TRBJ1-4; unclear D gene. V dropped 8 bases and J dropped 4 bases, with 8 bases sitting between them. This CDR3 is built from 11 residues. Germline V CDR1 and CDR2: DFQATT, SNEGSKA (reference sequence). CDR3 DNA sequence: TGCAGTTGCGGAGATAATGAAAAACTGTTTTTT. This gives the protein CSCGDNEKLFF.

This chain connects TRBV10-3 to TRBJ1-5; TRBD1 matches at 8 bases. This CDR3 is built from 16 residues. CDR1 and CDR2 from the germline V gene are ENHRY and SYGVKD. The V gene end was trimmed by 0 bases and the J gene end by 5 bases; junction bases not matched to a gene: 6. CDR3 residues: CAISESTGGDHQPQHF. The CDR3 DNA reads as TGTGCCATCAGTGAGTCCACAGGGGGGGACCATCAGCCCCAGCATTTT.

The chain employs TRBV5-1 and TRBJ1-2, with a weak D call TRBD1 (6 bases). The V end was cut by 1 base, the J end by 5 bases, with 12 bases between. Germline CDR1 SGHRS, CDR2 YFSETQ. The CDR3 contains 14 residues. Here the CDR3 reads CASSLQDSLYGYTF. CDR3 sequence (DNA): TGCGCCAGCAGCTTGCAGGACAGCCTGTATGGCTACACCTTC.

The V gene is TRBV7-9, the J gene TRBJ2-6; 7 nucleotides align to TRBD2. This CDR3 is built from 18 residues. V lost 7 bases and J lost 2; bases outside the gene matches: 14. Germline CDR1 reads SEHNR; CDR2 reads FQNEAQ (reference sequence). The CDR3 sequence: CASISYRGGLAGANVLTF. The CDR3 bases are TGTGCCAGCATATCGTATCGGGGAGGGCTCGCTGGGGCCAACGTCCTGACTTTC.

This clone was seen once. The chain has TRBV28 and TRBJ2-7; unclear D gene. The germline V gene encodes CDR1 MDHEN and CDR2 SYDVKM. The V and J ends lost 10 bases and 3 bases respectively, with 10 bases between them. This CDR3 has 11 residues. The chain's CDR3 is CATTTFYEQYF. CDR3 in DNA: TGTGCCACCACAACCTTCTACGAGCAGTACTTC. The whole variable domain, filled in from reference TRBV28 and TRBJ2-7, reads DVKVTQSSRYLVKRTGEKVFLECVQDMDHENMFWYRQDPGLGLRLIYFSYDVKMKEKGDIPEGYSVSREKKERFSLILESASTNQTSMYLCATTTFYEQYFGPGTRLTVT.

CDR3 in amino acids: CASSFTLAGGIDTQYF. CDR3 nucleotides: TGTGCCAGCAGTTTTACGTTAGCGGGGGGAATAGATACGCAGTATTTT. V gene TRBV28 combines with J gene TRBJ2-3; 10 bases fit TRBD2. CDR1 and CDR2 (germline): MDHEN, SYDVKM. V trimming: 3 bases; J trimming: 5 bases; junction bases outside the gene matches: 8. The CDR3 is 16 amino acids.

V and J are TRBV7-2 and TRBJ2-5; D is perhaps TRBD2 (5 bases). V lost 2 bases and J 1 base, leaving 20 bases between the germline ends. Germline loops: CDR1 SGHTA, CDR2 FQGNSA. The CDR3 is 18 residues long. The CDR3 protein is CASSLRGGLTTLQETQYF. As DNA, the CDR3 is TGTGCCAGCAGCTTAAGAGGAGGACTGACAACCCTCCAAGAGACCCAGTACTTC.

Only one count was recorded for this clone. The chain carries TRBV4-1 and TRBJ2-6; 11 bases are shared with TRBD1. Germline V gives CDR1 MGHRA, CDR2 YSYEKL. CDR3 size: 21 residues. After removal of 4 bases from V and 1 base from J, the junction contained 15 bases not matched to a gene. The CDR3 loop is CASSLRVTRGQGASGANVLTF. Written as DNA, the CDR3 is TGCGCCAGCAGCCTCCGGGTGACTAGAGGACAGGGGGCTTCTGGGGCCAACGTCCTGACTTTC.

This clone was seen only a few times. The chain carries TRBV4-2 and TRBJ2-5; 8 bases are shared with TRBD2. Germline-derived CDR1 and CDR2 are LGHNA and YNFKEQ. The CDR3 extends over 16 amino acids. The V and J ends lost 1 base and 5 bases, in that order; junction bases with no gene match: 9. The CDR3 sequence is CASSQGWAGGSETQYF. The CDR3 DNA sequence: TGTGCCAGCAGCCAAGGGTGGGCGGGGGGCAGCGAGACCCAGTACTTC.

As regards this clone: Its ends do not fully match the called genes, so a read error is possible. The J gene is TRBJ1-2, the V gene TRBV4-1; 7 bases are shared with TRBD1. CDR1 MGHRA and CDR2 YSYEKL come from the germline V gene. This CDR3 is built from 13 residues. In DNA form, the CDR3 reads TGCGCCAGCAGCGAAGACAGGGTCCGTGGCTACACCTTC. This codes for CASSEDRVRGYTF.

The rearrangement links TRBV5-1 to TRBJ2-2; TRBD2 aligns across 12 bases. CDR1 and CDR2 from the germline V gene are SGHRS and YFSETQ. J lost 4 bases, V lost 7 bases, and 2 bases had no gene match. The CDR3 runs 14 residues. The CDR3 sequence is CASQGLAGTGELFF. The CDR3 DNA reads TGCGCCAGCCAGGGACTAGCGGGCACCGGGGAGCTGTTTTTT.

J is TRBJ2-5 and V is TRBV4-1; 7 bases are shared with TRBD1. Trimming removed 1 base from V and 2 bases from J; junction bases left unmatched: 10. The CDR3 sequence is 17 residues long. In germline, CDR1 is MGHRA, CDR2 YSYEKL. Written as DNA, the CDR3 is TGCGCCAGCAGCCAAGTCAGTGGGGACAGCCGACAAGAGACCCAGTACTTC. Its protein product is CASSQVSGDSRQETQYF.

The chain is built from TRBV2 and TRBJ2-7, with 9 bases fitting TRBD1. V dropped 8 bases and J dropped 3; count of bases not matched to a gene: 14. This CDR3 comprises 16 residues. Germline CDR1 reads SNHLY; CDR2 reads FYNNEI. CDR3 loop: CASSPRSGTGLYEQYF. The CDR3 coding sequence is TGTGCCAGCTCACCTCGATCAGGGACAGGGCTCTACGAGCAGTACTTC.

V is TRBV5-8 and J is TRBJ1-2; 7 positions agree with TRBD1. V trimming: 1 base; J trimming: 3 bases; junction bases outside the gene matches: 0. The CDR3 runs 13 residues. In germline, CDR1 is SGHTS, CDR2 YDEGEE. The CDR3 DNA follows: TGTGCCAGCAGCTTGACAGGGGACTATGGCTACACCTTC. Translated: CASSLTGDYGYTF.

This sequence joins TRBV4-2 and TRBJ2-1; 7 bases agree with TRBD2. V was clipped by 1 base and J by 9 bases; unmatched bases: 18. The CDR3 is 18 amino acids. CDR1 is LGHNA, CDR2 YNFKEQ, per germline. The CDR3 nucleotides read TGTGCCAGCAGCCAAGCCCCCGGACTAGTTATTTCTCTTGGTGAGCAGTTCTTC. It is translated as CASSQAPGLVISLGEQFF.

The chain carries TRBV6-5 and TRBJ2-3, with 7 bases matching TRBD1. Germline V gene lookup returns CDR1 MNHEY and CDR2 SVGAGI. V was clipped by 6 bases and J by 6 bases; unmatched bases: 12. The length of the CDR3 is 15 residues. This chain's CDR3 is CASSQGQSLWDTQYF. For the CDR3, the DNA is TGTGCCAGCAGCCAGGGACAGTCCCTTTGGGATACGCAGTATTTT.

This chain connects TRBV19 to TRBJ1-1, with a possible D match to TRBD1 (5 bases). Between the trimmed V and J ends, which lost 7 bases and 0 bases, there was a span of 12 bases. This CDR3 is built from 14 residues. CDR1 LNHDA and CDR2 SQIVND come from the germline V gene (reference sequence). CDR3 sequence: CASNWDSMNTEAFF. Written as DNA, the CDR3 is TGTGCCAGTAATTGGGACTCGATGAACACTGAAGCTTTCTTT.

The rearrangement joins TRBV9 to TRBJ1-6; D gene uncertain. Deletions cut 0 bases from V and 11 bases from J, with 9 bases between. The CDR3 covers 13 residues. Per the germline V gene, CDR1 is SGDLS and CDR2 is YYNGEE. The CDR3 region is CASSVEPAAPLHF. CDR3 bases: TGTGCCAGCAGCGTAGAGCCCGCGGCACCCCTCCACTTT.

J is TRBJ1-2 and V is TRBV2; 9 bases fit TRBD1. Germline CDR1 and CDR2: SNHLY and FYNNEI. The CDR3 sequence is 15 residues long. J gave up 5 bases and V 7 bases, and 11 bases lay outside the gene matches. The CDR3 region has the DNA TGTGCCAGCAAGTCGGGGACAGGGAATAATTATGGCTACACCTTC. It specifies CASKSGTGNNYGYTF.

The chain employs TRBV5-8 and TRBJ2-2; a weak D match, TRBD1 (6 bases). The V end was cut by 0 bases, the J end by 6 bases, with 9 bases between. The germline CDR1 and CDR2 sequences are SGHTS and YDEGEE. The CDR3 totals 14 residues. The CDR3 DNA is TGTGCCAGCAGCTTGGTACAGGGAGCCGGGGAGCTGTTTTTT. Translated, it gives CASSLVQGAGELFF.

This sequence joins TRBV12-3 or TRBV12-4 and TRBJ1-1; D remains unclear. There are 13 residues in the CDR3. V was pared by 8 bases and J by 7 bases, with 17 bases between. The CDR3 reads CASGSSGVSEAFF. In nucleotides, the CDR3 is TGTGCCAGCGGTAGTTCCGGGGTAAGTGAAGCTTTCTTT.

J is TRBJ2-5 and V is TRBV11-2; 10 bases align to TRBD2. CDR3 size: 17 residues. Germline assignment: CDR1 SGHAT and CDR2 FQNNGV. V lost 1 base, J lost 3 bases, and 8 bases stayed unmatched. Written as DNA, the CDR3 is TGTGCCAGCAGCTTAGTTATAGCGGGGGGATATAAAGAGACCCAGTACTTC. This codes for CASSLVIAGGYKETQYF. Based on the CDR3 plus reference TRBV11-2 and TRBJ2-5, the full variable domain is EAGVAQSPRYKIIEKRQSVAFWCNPISGHATLYWYQQILGQGPKLLIQFQNNGVVDDSQLPKDRFSAERLKGVDSTLKIQPAKLEDSAVYLCASSLVIAGGYKETQYFGPGTRLLVL.